This T cell receptor (beta chain) derives from a study of OX40 agonist ivuxolimab in advanced cancers. Study as a whole: Ivuxolimab, an antibody that agonizes OX40 (CD134), was administered to the patients. The study's findings and limits: Clonal expansion was seen in CD4+ and CD8+ blood T cells by week 6 at 0.1 to 3.0 mg/kg. Which antigen the expanded peripheral T cells recognized is unknown.

This clone has a handful of counts. Antigen unknown. Trimming pared 6 bases from V and 6 bases from J, leaving 18 bases between. Germline CDR1 is MNHEY and CDR2 is SMNVEV (reference sequence). This CDR3 spans 15 amino acids. Here immunoSEQ multiplex PCR was the method, and the copy in TCRdb shows in-frame clones only, minus some. The sample includes tens of thousands of clones, roughly nine tenths of them seen just once. The sequence was collected from an adult with an advanced solid tumor such as melanoma, head and neck, liver or kidney cancer. The chain employs TRBV27 and TRBJ1-5; TRBD1 might be the D (6 bases). Source: CD4+ or CD8+ T cells sorted from blood, taken in a trial of the OX40 agonist ivuxolimab. The CDR3 loop is CASSPPGGRFQPQHF. CDR3 bases: TGTGCCAGCAGCCCTCCCGGGGGCAGGTTTCAGCCCCAGCATTTT.